Each of the 16 T cell receptor beta chains below was sequenced from the same sample in a study of T cells in Graves' hyperthyroidism and ophthalmopathy. RNA transcripts were the template for amplifying TCR beta CDR3 regions. TCR CDR3 underwent first-round RT-PCR with the HTBI primer set. TCRdb re-analysed the multiplex PCR reads in MiXCR, keeping a single row per CDR3 protein. The sample includes around 690,000 distinct CDR3 sequences, around 15% of them seen just once. Material: blood. These receptors were collected from a man between 45 and 60 years old with Graves' hyperthyroidism.

V and J are TRBV3-1 and TRBJ2-2; 7 nucleotides match TRBD1. The CDR3 has 15 residues. Trimming cost V 1 base and J 8 bases; bases outside gene matches: 7. Germline V gives CDR1 LGHDT, CDR2 YNNKEL (reference sequence). The CDR3 loop is CASSQVGQVSGELFF. The DNA of the CDR3 is TGTGCCAGCAGCCAAGTAGGACAGGTTTCTGGGGAGCTGTTTTTT.

This clonotype has a handful of counts. CDR3 in DNA: TGTGCCAGCAGCTCCCTTTTGGGGCGGGGGTCCTACGAGCAGTACTTC. As protein: CASSSLLGRGSYEQYF. The chain couples TRBV7-2 to TRBJ2-7, with 7 bases fitting TRBD2. This CDR3 has 16 residues. Germline trimming cut 4 bases from V and 1 base from J; bases unmatched to any gene: 10. The germline CDR1 and CDR2 sequences are SGHTA and FQGNSA.

The chain has TRBV29-1 and TRBJ2-7, with a tentative D call TRBD1 (7 bases). V lost 7 bases, J lost 6 bases, and 22 bases lay in between. CDR1 SQVTM and CDR2 ANQGSEA come from the germline V gene. The CDR3 runs 14 residues. The DNA for the CDR3 is TGCAGCGGAGGAGGAGGGGGCGAGTCGGGCGAGCAGTACTTC. Its translation: CSGGGGGESGEQYF.

This clonotype has just a few counts. The J gene is TRBJ1-2, the V gene TRBV10-1, with D unclear. The germline V gene has CDR1 WNHNN and CDR2 SYGVQD (reference sequence). The CDR3 contains 13 residues. With 6 bases removed from V and 1 base from J, the gap between germline ends came to 9 bases. CDR3 bases: TGCGCCAGCAGCGGGCAGCTTAACTATGGCTACACCTTC. Amino acid sequence: CASSGQLNYGYTF.

The CDR3 region has the DNA TGTGCCAGCTCGCAAAGGGACTCAGACTATGGCTACACCTTC. Translation gives CASSQRDSDYGYTF. This chain uses TRBV18 with TRBJ1-2, with D maybe TRBD1 (5 bases). CDR1 is KGHSH and CDR2 is LQKENI in the germline V gene. There are 14 residues in the CDR3. V lost 6 bases and J lost 3, with 14 bases in between.

This clonotype was recorded at least ten times. J is TRBJ1-1 and V is TRBV5-1; tentatively, D is TRBD1 (5 bases). This CDR3 comprises 12 residues. Germline CDR1 reads SGHRS; CDR2 reads YFSETQ. Trimming stripped 0 bases from V and 8 bases from J, with 8 bases between. CDR3 bases: TGCGCCAGCAGCTTGGTGGGGGACGAAGCTTTCTTT. Its protein is CASSLVGDEAFF.

The V and J genes are TRBV4-3 and TRBJ1-1; no definite D call. Germline V gene sequence: CDR1 LGHNA, CDR2 YSLEER. There are 17 residues in the CDR3. Trimming cost V 0 bases and J 5 bases, with 19 bases left between them. CDR3 DNA: TGCGCCAGCAGCCAAGATGGACGGACCGGTGGGGTGACTGAAGCTTTCTTT. It is translated as CASSQDGRTGGVTEAFF.

This rearrangement joins TRBV6-1 to TRBJ2-3; D not certain. V dropped 10 bases and J dropped 4 bases, with 12 bases sitting between them. The germline V gene encodes CDR1 MNHNS and CDR2 SASEGT. CDR3 length: 12 residues. CDR3 in amino acids: CATEDEADTQYF. For the CDR3, the DNA is TGTGCCACCGAGGACGAGGCAGATACGCAGTATTTT.

The chain employs TRBV19 and TRBJ2-1, with unresolved D. V was clipped by 7 bases and J by 9 bases, with 16 bases between them. Germline-derived CDR1 and CDR2 are LNHDA and SQIVND (reference sequence). The CDR3 contains 13 residues. CDR3 bases: TGTGCCAGTACCACTATATCTTCGGGTGAGCAGTTCTTC. It specifies CASTTISSGEQFF.

V and J are TRBV6-2 or TRBV6-3 and TRBJ1-1, with D uncertain. The germline V and J ends were trimmed by 1 base and 6 bases, with 9 bases remaining between them. This CDR3 is 13 amino acids long. Germline values: CDR1 MNHEY, CDR2 SVGEGT. The CDR3 loop is CASSYLEEAEAFF. CDR3 in DNA: TGTGCCAGCAGTTACTTGGAGGAGGCTGAAGCTTTCTTT.

The rearrangement joins TRBV6-1 to TRBJ2-1, with 15 bases identical to TRBD2. Germline assignment: CDR1 MNHNS and CDR2 SASEGT. Germline trimming cut 9 bases from V and 4 bases from J; bases unmatched to any gene: 4. This CDR3 contains 15 residues. CDR3 nucleotide sequence: TGTGCCAGTGGGACTAGCGGGAGGCAATACAATGAGCAGTTCTTC. This codes for CASGTSGRQYNEQFF.

The V and J genes are TRBV5-1 and TRBJ2-1; D might be TRBD2 (6 bases). The V and J ends lost 3 bases and 8 bases respectively, with 18 bases between them. Germline CDR1 SGHRS, CDR2 YFSETQ. The CDR3 sequence is 15 residues long. CDR3 sequence (DNA): TGCGCCAGCAGCTCCCGACATCGGGGGAGCGATGAGCAGTTCTTC. Its protein product is CASSSRHRGSDEQFF. Looking up the rest from reference TRBV5-1 and TRBJ2-1 gives the full variable domain: KAGVTQTPRYLIKTRGQQVTLSCSPISGHRSVSWYQQTPGQGLQFLFEYFSETQRNKGNFPGRFSGRQFSNSRSEMNVSTLELGDSALYLCASSSRHRGSDEQFFGPGTRLTVL.

This clonotype was observed a handful of times. The chain couples TRBV4-1 to TRBJ2-7, with 10 bases aligning to TRBD2. The CDR3 is 18 residues long. Losses at the gene ends were 4 bases for V and 3 bases for J; bases not matched to a gene: 15. The germline V gene has CDR1 MGHRA and CDR2 YSYEKL. The CDR3 region has the DNA TGCGCCAGCAGCCCACAGGGTCCCCGGCTAGCGGGAGTCTACGAGCAGTACTTC. Amino acids: CASSPQGPRLAGVYEQYF.

At least ten counts were recorded for this clonotype. The V call is TRBV5-1, the J call TRBJ2-7, with TRBD2 matching 13 bases. CDR1 is SGHRS and CDR2 is YFSETQ in the germline V gene. With 3 bases clipped from V and 3 bases from J, the junction kept 9 bases outside the gene matches. The CDR3 runs to 17 residues. The CDR3 region is CASSWPLTSGRIYEQYF. CDR3 DNA sequence: TGCGCCAGCAGCTGGCCCCTGACTAGCGGGAGGATCTACGAGCAGTACTTC.

The chain recombines TRBV19 with TRBJ1-2; 11 bases match TRBD1. CDR3 length: 16 residues. Unmatched junction bases numbered 3, after V lost 0 bases and J lost 3 bases. The germline V gene encodes CDR1 LNHDA and CDR2 SQIVND (reference sequence). Here the CDR3 DNA reads TGTGCCAGTAGTATAGATTGGACAGGGGGCGACTATGGCTACACCTTC. Amino acid sequence: CASSIDWTGGDYGYTF.

CDR3 DNA sequence: TGTGCCAGCAGCACCGGGACGATCACCGAGCAGTACTTC. Protein: CASSTGTITEQYF. The chain is built from TRBV7-6 and TRBJ2-7, with D possibly being TRBD1 or TRBD2 (5 bases each). The CDR3 extends over 13 amino acids. The V end lost 5 bases, the J end lost 6 bases, and 14 bases lay between the germline ends. Germline assignment: CDR1 SGHVS and CDR2 FNYEAQ.